The source of this TCR beta chain is a study of memory CD4+ T cells and cytomegalovirus serostatus. As for the study in general: Of the healthy Belgian adults, 9 were CMV seropositive and fewer than 30 seronegative. Regarding the study as a whole: CD4+ memory repertoires contained about 40% of the 164 reported CMV TCRbeta sequences.

Libraries were prepared by immunoSEQ multiplex PCR; TCRdb keeps only in-frame clonotypes and omits some of them. In the table there are about 40,000 clones, 70% to 80% of which are singletons. The ends were cut back, 5 bases at V and 6 bases at J, with 20 bases in the middle. CDR3 length: 16 amino acids. The germline V gene has CDR1 PRHDT and CDR2 FYEKMQ (reference sequence). This clone was seen a single time. Its antigen is currently unknown. The sort gate was single viable CD3+CD4+CD8-CD45RO+ cells for memory CD4+ T cells. What was sequenced was memory CD4+ T cells from blood. This chain connects TRBV13 to TRBJ2-1; TRBD1 is a possible D gene (6 bases). The receptor's source is an adult in good health and CMV-seronegative. The CDR3 DNA follows: TGTGCCAGCAGCCTCGCCATAGGGGGACGGCTCAATGAGCAGTTCTTC. Protein: CASSLAIGGRLNEQFF.